The 16 T cell receptor beta chains in this list originate from one sample, sequenced in a study of blood T cells in healthy people across ages. A second roughly 6 to 11 cycle PCR used barcoded and J-beta primers. TCRdb passed the 5' RACE reads through MiXCR, listing each CDR3 protein once. The data contain roughly 1,100,000 distinct CDR3 sequences, approximately 26% of them singletons. A further study also used this sample, focusing on T cells of mothers and their children.

The sequenced sample was blood. The receptor set was obtained from a girl aged 2 to 9 in good health.

This clonotype was counted between two and nine times. The chain employs TRBV28 and TRBJ2-2, with D possibly matching TRBD2 (6 bases). V was cut by 10 bases and J by 0 bases, with 15 bases left in between. Per the germline V gene, CDR1 is MDHEN and CDR2 is SYDVKM. The length of the CDR3 is 15 residues. This CDR3 is CATQLAATNTGELFF. DNA for the CDR3: TGTGCCACGCAACTAGCAGCGACGAACACCGGGGAGCTGTTTTTT.

The chain carries TRBV4-2 and TRBJ2-1; D is tentatively TRBD1 or TRBD2 (5 bases each). With 0 bases removed from V and 4 bases from J, the gap between germline ends came to 10 bases. CDR3 size: 15 residues. Germline assignment: CDR1 LGHNA and CDR2 YNFKEQ. CDR3 region: CASSQEGDGYNEQFF. The CDR3 nucleotides read TGTGCCAGCAGCCAAGAGGGGGACGGATACAATGAGCAGTTCTTC.

There are a few counts of this clonotype. The rearrangement uses TRBV29-1 and TRBJ1-2; no reliable D call. CDR1 SQVTM and CDR2 ANQGSEA come from the germline V gene. The CDR3 is 13 amino acids. V was clipped by 6 bases and J by 4 bases, with 15 bases between them. The CDR3 protein is CSVQTVHGYGYTF. The CDR3 DNA sequence: TGCAGCGTCCAGACGGTACACGGCTATGGCTACACCTTC.

This clonotype turned up a few times. The J gene is TRBJ2-5, the V gene TRBV13, with TRBD1 matching over 11 bases. The J call may be wrong; the DNA end is better matched by TRBJ2-1. The CDR3 sequence is 16 residues long. Germline V gene lookup returns CDR1 PRHDT and CDR2 FYEKMQ (reference sequence). The CDR3 reads CASEDRGTGGYNEQFF. As DNA, the CDR3 is TGTGCCAGCGAAGACAGGGGGACAGGGGGATACAATGAGCAGTTCTTC.

V and J are TRBV7-2 and TRBJ2-5, with D possibly matching TRBD1 (6 bases). From germline, CDR1 is SGHTA and CDR2 FQGNSA. Trimming removed 1 base from V and 7 bases from J, with 10 bases in between. The CDR3 contains 13 residues. In DNA form, the CDR3 reads TGTGCCAGCAGCTTAGAGGGGGAGAGGACCCAGTACTTC. This codes for CASSLEGERTQYF.

The rearrangement uses TRBV29-1 and TRBJ2-1, with 12 nucleotides matching TRBD2. The junction had 9 bases not matched to a gene; V was cut back by 6 bases and J by 6 bases. Germline lookup yields CDR1 SQVTM and CDR2 ANQGSEA. The length of the CDR3 is 15 residues. DNA for the CDR3: TGCAGCGTGGGAGGACTAGCGGGAAGAGGCAATGAGCAGTTCTTC. As protein: CSVGGLAGRGNEQFF.

V and J are TRBV12-3 or TRBV12-4 and TRBJ2-7, with 10 bases aligning to TRBD2. The length of the CDR3 is 16 residues. V dropped 6 bases and J dropped 7; count of bases not matched to a gene: 15. The chain's CDR3 is CASRTSGLSSYNEQYF. CDR3 bases: TGTGCCAGCAGGACTAGCGGGCTAAGCTCCTACAATGAGCAGTACTTC.

This clonotype occurred a few times. This sequence joins TRBV21-1 and TRBJ1-5. TRBV21-1 is listed as a pseudogene. The CDR3 totals 16 residues. The CDR3 reads CASSPEGTGHNQPQHF. The CDR3, as DNA: TGTGCCAGCAGCCCCGAGGGCACAGGACACAATCAGCCCCAGCATTTT.

This clonotype was seen only a few times. The J gene is TRBJ2-7, the V gene TRBV6-1; no clear D gene. Trimming pared 3 bases from V and 0 bases from J, leaving 12 bases between. This CDR3 region has 15 residues. Germline loops: CDR1 MNHNS, CDR2 SASEGT. For the CDR3, the DNA is TGTGCCAGCAGTGATCTTGGGATACTCTCCTACGAGCAGTACTTC. Its translation: CASSDLGILSYEQYF.

This clonotype was observed a few times. The chain is built from TRBV20-1 and TRBJ2-5, with D hard to call. The ends were cut back, 3 bases at V and 1 base at J, with 6 bases in the middle. This CDR3 has 12 amino acids. Germline CDR1 and CDR2: DFQATT and SNEGSKA (reference sequence). The CDR3 here is CSASYRQETQYF. In DNA form, the CDR3 reads TGCAGTGCTAGTTACCGCCAAGAGACCCAGTACTTC.

In its sample, this clonotype was seen a few times. This chain joins TRBV20-1 and TRBJ2-5, with D perhaps TRBD2 (6 bases). Germline V gene data show CDR1 as DFQATT and CDR2 as SNEGSKA (reference sequence). V was clipped by 1 base and J by 0 bases, with 12 bases between them. The CDR3 extends over 15 amino acids. Written as DNA, the CDR3 is TGCAGTGCTAGAGTTAGCGGAGCCGACCAAGAGACCCAGTACTTC. It codes for CSARVSGADQETQYF.

The V gene is TRBV12-3 or TRBV12-4, the J gene TRBJ1-1; possible D gene TRBD1, 6 bases. Trimming took 6 bases from V and 0 from J, leaving 14 bases between them. The CDR3 contains 15 residues. CDR3 DNA sequence: TGTGCCAGCAGGAAGGGGGGATTAATGAACACTGAAGCTTTCTTT. This sequence encodes CASRKGGLMNTEAFF.

V and J are TRBV20-1 and TRBJ2-5; the match to TRBD1 covers 12 bases. The last part of the DNA fits TRBJ2-1 better; the J call may be wrong. This CDR3 region has 13 residues. Looked up from germline, CDR1 is DFQATT and CDR2 is SNEGSKA (reference sequence). CDR3 loop: CSATGQGALEQFF. The CDR3 DNA is TGCAGTGCTACGGGACAGGGGGCCCTTGAGCAGTTCTTC.

This clonotype showed up just a few times. V usage is TRBV29-1 and J usage is TRBJ2-3; a weak D match, TRBD2 (6 bases). Germline V lookup: CDR1 SQVTM, CDR2 ANQGSEA. Trimming removed 4 bases at V and 11 bases at J, with 13 bases between. The CDR3 has 11 amino acids. CDR3 nucleotides: TGCAGCGTTGTCCTGGGACTGGGGCAGTATTTT. This encodes CSVVLGLGQYF.

This chain connects TRBV5-1 to TRBJ2-5; no reliable D call. CDR1 is SGHRS and CDR2 is YFSETQ in the germline V gene. V gave up 3 bases and J gave up 3 bases, with 12 bases separating them. This CDR3 comprises 14 residues. The CDR3 here is CASSSARREETQYF. The CDR3, as DNA: TGCGCCAGCAGCTCGGCTAGAAGGGAAGAGACCCAGTACTTC.

This rearrangement joins TRBV12-3 or TRBV12-4 to TRBJ2-4; D might be TRBD1 (5 bases). V was shortened by 8 bases and J by 8 bases, with 13 bases between the two germline ends. The CDR3 runs 12 residues. CDR3 loop: CASSGPGDIQYF. CDR3 DNA: TGTGCCAGCTCAGGGCCTGGGGACATTCAGTACTTC.